These T cell receptor beta chains were read from a single sample in a study of neurological immune-mediated disorders. TCRdb processed the 5' RACE reads anew with MiXCR; each CDR3 protein has one entry. The sample carries 55,000 to 75,000 distinct CDR3 sequences, about an eighth recorded once. Sample: PBMCs. Receptors were obtained from a female donor with HTLV-1-associated myelopathy (HAM/TSP). The CDR3 runs from the conserved cysteine through the conserved F or W. D genes are given only for firm matches. Clone size is not always given. Where it is, it says once, few, many or a class for expanded clones.

J gene,V gene,D gene,clone size,CDR3 DNA,CDR3 protein
TRBJ2-1,TRBV5-1,-,many,TGCGCCAGCAGCGAGAATACCGGCTGGGGCCTGCTGTTCTTC,CASSENTGWGLLFF
TRBJ2-1,TRBV20-1,TRBD2,many,TGCAGTGCTAGAGCTGCGGGGGAAAGCAATGAGCAGTTCTTC,CSARAAGESNEQFF
TRBJ1-5,TRBV5-1,TRBD1,many,TGCGCCAGCAGCTTGGGGACAGGGAATCAGCCCCAGCATTTT,CASSLGTGNQPQHF
TRBJ2-4,TRBV5-6,TRBD2,few,TGTGCCAGCAGCTTGGCACGTACTAGCGGGGGGCCGGCCAAAAACATTCAGTACTTC,CASSLARTSGGPAKNIQYF
TRBJ2-3,TRBV19,-,many,TGTGCCAGTAGTTCGCGAGAAGGACCAGATACGCAGTATTTT,CASSSREGPDTQYF
TRBJ2-5,TRBV7-9,-,few,TGTGCCAACAGCTTAGGGGGGATAAAAGAGACCCAGTACTTC,CANSLGGIKETQYF
TRBJ2-3,TRBV11-2,-,many,TGTGCCAGCAGCTTCCTAGACAGCACAGATACGCAGTATTTT,CASSFLDSTDTQYF
TRBJ2-5,TRBV14,-,many,TGTGCCAGCAGCCACCTGAACCAAGAGACCCAGTACTTC,CASSHLNQETQYF
TRBJ2-3,TRBV6-4,TRBD2,many,TGTGCCAGCAGTGACCTATTGACCCGGGGGGCGCAGTATTTT,CASSDLLTRGAQYF
TRBJ1-5,TRBV20-1,-,many,TGCAGTGCTAGAGAACAGTTGTTGCAGCCCCAGCATTTT,CSAREQLLQPQHF
TRBJ2-2,TRBV6-2/TRBV6-3,TRBD1,many,TGTGCCAGCAGCCGAGACAGGGGCCCCGGGGAGCTGTTTTTT,CASSRDRGPGELFF
TRBJ1-5,TRBV28,-,many,TGTGCCAGCAGCTCCAACCCCCGCTATTATAGCAATCAGCCCCAGCATTTT,CASSSNPRYYSNQPQHF
TRBJ1-3,TRBV7-8,-,many,TGTGCCAGCACCCATTCACAGGGCTTGGGTTCTGGAAACACCATATATTTT,CASTHSQGLGSGNTIYF
TRBJ2-3,TRBV20-1,-,many,TGCAGTGCTAGCAGGGGAGGCACAGATACGCAGTATTTT,CSASRGGTDTQYF
TRBJ2-3,TRBV4-2,-,many,TGTGCCAGCAGCCAAGAAGTATTAGCGACAGCAGATACGCAGTATTTT,CASSQEVLATADTQYF
TRBJ1-2,TRBV5-1,-,many,TGCGCCAGCAGCTTGGGGGACATTTATAACTATGGCTACACCTTC,CASSLGDIYNYGYTF
TRBJ2-1,TRBV5-1,-,many,TGCGCCAGCGAAACCGGGCCATCGCACGGTGAGCAGTTCTTC,CASETGPSHGEQFF
TRBJ2-7,TRBV4-2,-,many,TGTGCCAGCAGCCAAGATAACTACGAGCAGTACTTC,CASSQDNYEQYF
TRBJ1-2,TRBV5-1,-,many,TGCGCCAGCGGCAGAAACCGGGGAATATATGGCTACACCTTC,CASGRNRGIYGYTF
TRBJ2-5,TRBV5-1,-,-,TGCGCCAGCAGCTTGTACGGGAGCCAAGAGACCCAGTACTTC,CASSLYGSQETQYF
TRBJ2-5,TRBV12-3/TRBV12-4,-,many,TGTGCCAGCAGAGGGCGGAACGAAGAGACCCAGTACTTC,CASRGRNEETQYF
TRBJ2-7,TRBV6-1,TRBD2,-,TGTGCCAGCAGTGATTCGGGGGGTGCTCCCTACGAGCAGTACTTC,CASSDSGGAPYEQYF
TRBJ2-7,TRBV2,-,many,TGTGCCGCGAGCATCGGGGTCCGCTACGAGCAGTACTTC,CAASIGVRYEQYF
TRBJ2-7,TRBV6-5,-,many,TGTGCCAGCAGAAGGACAACGAACTACGAGCAGTACTTC,CASRRTTNYEQYF
TRBJ2-5,TRBV6-5,-,many,TGTGCCAGCAGTTACGGGGGGGAGACCCAGTACTTC,CASSYGGETQYF
TRBJ2-3,TRBV29-1,-,many,TGCAGCGTTCCCCGCCCAACAGGGCTAGATACGCAGTATTTT,CSVPRPTGLDTQYF
TRBJ1-4,TRBV20-1,-,many,TGCAGTGCCCCCGAGAAAAGGGCTTCTAATGAAAAACTGTTTTTT,CSAPEKRASNEKLFF
TRBJ2-1,TRBV7-2,TRBD1,many,TGTGCCAGCAGCTTAGCGAGGACAGGGACCCCCTACAATGAGCAGTTCTTC,CASSLARTGTPYNEQFF
TRBJ2-7,TRBV20-1,-,many,TGCAGTGCTAGGGTTGTAGGGGCTAGCTCCTACGAGCAGTACTTC,CSARVVGASSYEQYF
TRBJ2-1,TRBV2,-,few,TGTGCCAGCACATACTTTCTCTCCTCCTACAATGAGCAGTTCTTC,CASTYFLSSYNEQFF
TRBJ2-2,TRBV5-6,-,many,TGTGCCAGCAGCTTGGTTTTAGCGGAAGCCGGGGGCGGGGAGCTGTTTTTT,CASSLVLAEAGGGELFF
TRBJ1-1,TRBV6-5,TRBD1,many,TGTGCCAGGGACAGGGGACAGTCTGAAGCTTTCTTT,CARDRGQSEAFF
TRBJ1-4,TRBV29-1,-,-,TGCAGCGCCCGGGACGGAGAAAATGAAAAACTGTTTTTT,CSARDGENEKLFF
TRBJ2-7,TRBV27,TRBD2,few,TGTGCCAGCAGTTCAGGACTAGCGGGGTATCACGAGCAGTACTTC,CASSSGLAGYHEQYF
TRBJ2-3,TRBV7-9,TRBD1,many,TGTGCCAGCAGCTACGGACAGGGCGGGTGGGGGACAGATACGCAGTATTTT,CASSYGQGGWGTDTQYF
TRBJ2-1,TRBV7-9,-,-,TGTGCCAGCACGGATGGGGCTGAGACTTCGAGTAAGTTCTTC,CASTDGAETSSKFF
TRBJ2-3,TRBV12-3/TRBV12-4,-,many,TGTGCCAGCAGTTTCATGGATACGCAGTATTTT,CASSFMDTQYF
TRBJ2-3,TRBV28,-,many,TGTGCCAGCACCTACACAAGGGGCGCAGATACGCAGTATTTT,CASTYTRGADTQYF
TRBJ2-1,TRBV7-7,-,many,TGTGCCAGCAGCCCTTTCTCGGGACAAGACAATGAGCAGTTCTTC,CASSPFSGQDNEQFF
TRBJ2-1,TRBV7-2,-,-,TGTGCCAGCAGCTCCTCCCATCGCCGGGGGGCCTTTAGCTCCTACAATGAGCAGTTCTTC,CASSSSHRRGAFSSYNEQFF
TRBJ1-2,TRBV5-1,TRBD1,-,TGCGCCAGCAGCCCCGGACAGGGTCGAGATGGCTACACCTTC,CASSPGQGRDGYTF
TRBJ2-7,TRBV7-9,TRBD2,-,TGTGCCAGCAGCCCCGGGTATGCGGGGGTGGTGGAGTACGAGCAGTACTTC,CASSPGYAGVVEYEQYF
TRBJ2-1,TRBV4-1,-,many,TGCGCCAGCAGCCAAGATGGCAGAAAAGACAATGAGCAGTTCTTC,CASSQDGRKDNEQFF
TRBJ2-1,TRBV7-2,-,many,TGTGCCAGCAGCTTAAGGGACTCGTACAATGAGCAGTTCTTC,CASSLRDSYNEQFF
TRBJ2-7,TRBV5-1,-,many,TGCGCCAGCAGCTTGAACGGGGGTGGCTACGAGCAGTACTTC,CASSLNGGGYEQYF
TRBJ2-3,TRBV20-1,TRBD1,once,TGCAGTGCCAAACGACAGGGAGTGGATACGCAGTATTTT,CSAKRQGVDTQYF
TRBJ2-2,TRBV2,-,few,TGTGCCAGCGGGCCGGGGGACCACACCGGGGAGCTGTTTTTT,CASGPGDHTGELFF
TRBJ2-2,TRBV27,-,many,TGTGCCAGCAGTTTAAGGCGGGGGCGGAACACCGGGGAGCTGTTTTTT,CASSLRRGRNTGELFF
TRBJ1-2,TRBV9,-,many,TGTGCCAGCAGCGGACCCCAGGGGTCTAACTATGGCTACACCTTC,CASSGPQGSNYGYTF
TRBJ2-7,TRBV7-9,TRBD2,many,TGTGCCAGCAGGCCTAGCGGGGGGGCCTACGAGCAGTACTTC,CASRPSGGAYEQYF
TRBJ2-5,TRBV9,-,many,TGTGCCAGCAGCGTAGGAGGGGGAGGCGAGACCCAGTACTTC,CASSVGGGGETQYF
TRBJ2-1,TRBV20-1,TRBD2,-,TGCAGTGCTCAGACTAGCGGGTCCTACAATGAGCAGTTCTTC,CSAQTSGSYNEQFF
TRBJ2-3,TRBV10-3,-,-,TGTGCCACCAAATGTATCAGCACAGATACGCAGTATTTT,CATKCISTDTQYF